These 11 T cell receptor beta chains share one sample of origin, sequenced in a study of cytomegalovirus exposure and HLA in healthy donors. Profiling relied on immunoSEQ multiplex PCR, and the TCRdb table lists in-frame clones only, not all of them. The table has 130,000 or so clones, roughly 91% seen once. The sample comprised PBMCs. The receptors stem from a man younger than 40 in good health and CMV-seronegative.

The gene calls are TRBV6-6 and TRBJ1-1, with 8 bases identical to TRBD1. The trim removed 2 bases at V and 2 bases at J, leaving 7 bases unmatched. CDR1 is MNHNY, CDR2 SVGAGI, per germline (reference sequence). The CDR3 is 16 amino acids. The CDR3 DNA sequence: TGTGCCAGCAGTTACCCACCGGACAGGGCAAACACTGAAGCTTTCTTT. Amino acid sequence: CASSYPPDRANTEAFF.

The CDR3 spells CASSLDRGRETQYF. The CDR3 bases are TGTGCCAGCAGCTTGGACAGGGGGAGAGAGACCCAGTACTTC. The chain combines TRBV11-3 with TRBJ2-5; 10 positions agree with TRBD1. In germline, CDR1 is SGHNT, CDR2 YENEEA. CDR3 size: 14 residues. J was trimmed by 4 bases and V by 3 bases; bases with no gene match: 2.

The rearrangement links TRBV5-1 to TRBJ1-1; no definite D call. V lost 3 bases to trimming and J lost 1 base, with 7 bases between them. Per the germline V gene, CDR1 is SGHRS and CDR2 is YFSETQ. CDR3 length equals 13 residues. The CDR3 DNA reads as TGCGCCAGCAGCTCGAACGGGAACACTGAAGCTTTCTTT. It yields the protein CASSSNGNTEAFF.

The chain recombines TRBV6-5 with TRBJ1-1, with 8 bases lining up with TRBD1. Germline values: CDR1 MNHEY, CDR2 SVGAGI. The CDR3 consists of 14 residues. After removal of 7 bases from V and 6 bases from J, the junction contained 10 bases not matched to a gene. CDR3: CASTPTGVVPEAFF. CDR3 nucleotide sequence: TGTGCCAGCACCCCGACAGGGGTTGTCCCTGAAGCTTTCTTT.

V is TRBV2 and J is TRBJ2-7, with 9 bases matching TRBD1. V lost 4 bases, J lost 4 bases, and 8 bases stayed unmatched. This CDR3 spans 15 amino acids. Germline loops: CDR1 SNHLY, CDR2 FYNNEI. In nucleotides, the CDR3 is TGTGCCAGCAGTGTACAGGGGGCCTTGGTGTACGAGCAGTACTTC. Translating gives CASSVQGALVYEQYF.

CDR3 in amino acids: CASCTGTSGGDEQFF. The CDR3 nucleotides read TGTGCCAGCTGTACCGGGACTAGCGGGGGGGATGAGCAGTTCTTC. This chain connects TRBV27 to TRBJ2-1; 16 bases line up with TRBD2. This CDR3 is built from 15 residues. V trimming: 8 bases; J trimming: 8 bases; junction bases outside the gene matches: 6. The germline V gene encodes CDR1 MNHEY and CDR2 SMNVEV (reference sequence).

This clone was picked up one time. The chain recombines TRBV14 with TRBJ1-6; D is perhaps TRBD1 (5 bases). Germline lookup yields CDR1 SGHDN and CDR2 FVKESK. CDR3 length: 15 residues. V was shortened by 4 bases and J by 1 base, with 8 bases between the two germline ends. The CDR3 DNA is TGTGCCAGCAGCCGGGGGGTTTCCTATAATTCACCCCTCCACTTT. Residues: CASSRGVSYNSPLHF.

V is TRBV27 and J is TRBJ2-7; 8 bases align to TRBD1. Germline V gene lookup returns CDR1 MNHEY and CDR2 SMNVEV (reference sequence). The CDR3 runs to 16 residues. Germline trimming cut 6 bases from V and 1 base from J; bases unmatched to any gene: 11. In nucleotides, the CDR3 is TGTGCCAGCAGCCTTCGGGCAGGGGGCTATTCCTACGAGCAGTACTTC. The encoded protein is CASSLRAGGYSYEQYF.

This chain connects TRBV10-3 to TRBJ2-5, with D possibly TRBD2 on 6 matching bases. Trimming pared 2 bases from V and 0 bases from J, leaving 10 bases between. The CDR3 runs 15 residues. Germline CDR1 ENHRY, CDR2 SYGVKD. CDR3 amino acids: CAISEPGRYQETQYF. The CDR3 nucleotides read TGTGCCATCAGTGAGCCGGGGAGGTACCAAGAGACCCAGTACTTC.

The V gene is TRBV5-6, the J gene TRBJ1-3; D not certain. Germline V gene data show CDR1 as SGHDT and CDR2 as YYEEEE. Deletions cut 5 bases from V and 0 bases from J, with 12 bases between. The CDR3 is 15 residues long. As DNA, the CDR3 is TGTGCCAGCAGTCGGACGGGAAGCTCTGGAAACACCATATATTTT. As protein: CASSRTGSSGNTIYF.

V usage is TRBV28 and J usage is TRBJ2-7; 9 bases map to TRBD1. V lost 6 bases, J lost 6 bases, and 6 bases stayed unmatched. Germline V lookup: CDR1 MDHEN, CDR2 SYDVKM. The CDR3 is 13 amino acids. CDR3 region: CASRRDRDGEQYF. CDR3 in DNA: TGTGCCAGCAGACGGGACAGGGACGGCGAGCAGTACTTC.